This T cell receptor (gamma chain) is from a study of Vδ1+ human thymocytes. Study outcomes and limitations: Thymic TRG and TRD repertoires appeared highly polyclonal, with Gaussian CDR3 length distributions. Approximately 20% of thymic delta-chain sequences were Vdelta2, with few Vdelta3, unlike blood Vdelta1+ controls.

RNA was extracted from the cells and then reverse transcribed. The CDR3 regions were amplified by multiplex PCR from V-gene primers to a constant-region primer. TCRdb redid the clone calls on the multiplex PCR reads with CATT. The sample holds some 37,000 gamma-chain clones, 20% to 25% seen once. Thymocytes were sorted as CD3+ TCRVdelta1+ TCRVdelta2- after alphabeta T cell depletion. Sorted Vdelta1+ thymocytes were about 97% to 99.6% pure. The V and J ends lost 5 bases and 4 bases, in that order; junction bases with no gene match: 8. Germline V gives CDR1 EGSTGY, CDR2 YDSYTSSV. This CDR3 contains 13 residues. The table lists this clone with a few counts. Antigen specificity is unknown.

Source material: Vdelta1+ gamma-delta thymocytes from the thymus. Subset here: FACS-sorted CD3+ TCRalphabeta- TCRVdelta1+ TCRVdelta2- thymocytes. The sequence was collected from a girl less than two years old who had congenital heart surgery. The chain uses TRGV4 and TRGJ1 or TRGJ2. The CDR3 region has the DNA TGTGCCACCTGGGGTACGGGGTATTATAAGAAACTCTTT. Translation: CATWGTGYYKKLF.